Listed below are T cell receptor beta chains from one sample, sequenced in a study of blood T cell repertoires in COVID-19. Repertoires were generated with immunoSEQ multiplex PCR, while TCRdb's copy carries only in-frame clones and drops some. The profile covers about 340,000 clones, with about 92% appearing a single time and roughly 18% taken by the ten largest. The material sequenced was PBMCs or T cells enriched from blood (not recorded which). Receptors were obtained from a young woman who had recovered from COVID-19. Both conserved end residues are part of each CDR3. Each record gives: CDR3 length, J gene, clone size, D gene, V gene, CDR3 protein, CDR3 DNA. A D gene is named only where the DNA matches it firmly. Not all rows give a size; the values are once, few, many and, for expanded clones, a class.

CDR3 length: 16; J gene: TRBJ1-2; clone size: -; D gene: TRBD1; V gene: TRBV9; CDR3 protein: CASSVGPTGGDYGYTF; CDR3 DNA: TGTGCCAGCAGCGTAGGTCCTACAGGGGGCGACTATGGCTACACCTTC
CDR3 length: 16; J gene: TRBJ1-1; clone size: once; D gene: TRBD1; V gene: TRBV6-1; CDR3 protein: CASSAGPGQLNTEAFF; CDR3 DNA: TGTGCCAGCAGTGCCGGACCGGGACAGCTCAACACTGAAGCTTTCTTT
CDR3 length: 15; J gene: TRBJ2-5; clone size: -; D gene: TRBD1; V gene: TRBV28; CDR3 protein: CASSPPGQARETQYF; CDR3 DNA: TGTGCCAGCAGTCCCCCGGGACAGGCCAGGGAGACCCAGTACTTC
CDR3 length: 13; J gene: TRBJ1-3; clone size: -; D gene: -; V gene: TRBV28; CDR3 protein: CASSLGHPDTIYF; CDR3 DNA: TGTGCCAGCAGTTTGGGACATCCCGACACCATATATTTT
CDR3 length: 12; J gene: TRBJ1-1; clone size: -; D gene: -; V gene: TRBV19; CDR3 protein: CASSRANTEAFF; CDR3 DNA: TGTGCCAGTAGCAGGGCGAACACTGAAGCTTTCTTT
CDR3 length: 15; J gene: TRBJ1-3; clone size: once; D gene: TRBD1; V gene: TRBV4-3; CDR3 protein: CASSLGQGGGNTIYF; CDR3 DNA: TGCGCCAGCAGCCTCGGACAGGGGGGTGGAAACACCATATATTTT
CDR3 length: 18; J gene: TRBJ2-1; clone size: -; D gene: -; V gene: TRBV4-1; CDR3 protein: CASSQEGVRAGPYNEQFF; CDR3 DNA: TGCGCCAGCAGCCAAGAGGGGGTGCGGGCGGGGCCCTACAATGAGCAGTTCTTC
CDR3 length: 15; J gene: TRBJ1-5; clone size: -; D gene: -; V gene: TRBV2; CDR3 protein: CASRIQELSNQPQHF; CDR3 DNA: TGTGCCAGCAGGATACAGGAACTGAGCAATCAGCCCCAGCATTTT
CDR3 length: 14; J gene: TRBJ2-1; clone size: -; D gene: -; V gene: TRBV11-3; CDR3 protein: CASSYPGGSGEQFF; CDR3 DNA: TGTGCCAGCAGCTACCCGGGGGGCTCGGGTGAGCAGTTCTTC
CDR3 length: 14; J gene: TRBJ1-1; clone size: -; D gene: -; V gene: TRBV28; CDR3 protein: CASSFWARGTEAFF; CDR3 DNA: TGTGCCAGCAGTTTCTGGGCGCGTGGCACTGAAGCTTTCTTT
CDR3 length: 17; J gene: TRBJ1-1; clone size: -; D gene: -; V gene: TRBV18; CDR3 protein: CASSLTQGKVKNTEAFF; CDR3 DNA: TGTGCCAGCTCACTAACACAGGGCAAGGTAAAGAACACTGAAGCTTTCTTT
CDR3 length: 19; J gene: TRBJ2-6; clone size: -; D gene: TRBD1; V gene: TRBV19; CDR3 protein: CASIQTGGIGGPGANVLTF; CDR3 DNA: TGTGCCAGTATACAGACAGGGGGAATAGGAGGCCCTGGGGCCAACGTCCTGACTTTC
CDR3 length: 16; J gene: TRBJ2-7; clone size: -; D gene: -; V gene: TRBV3-1/TRBV3-2; CDR3 protein: CASSQGTAGWSYEQYF; CDR3 DNA: TGTGCCAGCAGCCAAGGAACAGCGGGTTGGAGCTACGAGCAGTACTTC
CDR3 length: 15; J gene: TRBJ2-7; clone size: -; D gene: TRBD2; V gene: TRBV5-4; CDR3 protein: CASSRGLAGGHEQYF; CDR3 DNA: TGTGCCAGCAGCCGTGGACTAGCGGGAGGTCATGAGCAGTACTTC
CDR3 length: 14; J gene: TRBJ1-3; clone size: -; D gene: -; V gene: TRBV28; CDR3 protein: CASSLPGSGNTIYF; CDR3 DNA: TGTGCCAGCAGTCTACCAGGATCTGGAAACACCATATATTTT
CDR3 length: 14; J gene: TRBJ2-1; clone size: -; D gene: TRBD1; V gene: TRBV6-6; CDR3 protein: CASSPGQGGDEQFF; CDR3 DNA: TGTGCCAGCAGTCCCGGACAGGGCGGGGATGAGCAGTTCTTC
CDR3 length: 16; J gene: TRBJ1-3; clone size: once; D gene: -; V gene: TRBV6-6; CDR3 protein: CASSTAIGSSGNTIYF; CDR3 DNA: TGTGCCAGCAGTACAGCCATAGGGAGCTCTGGAAACACCATATATTTT
CDR3 length: 16; J gene: TRBJ1-4; clone size: few; D gene: TRBD1; V gene: TRBV2; CDR3 protein: CASSETGGPGNEKLFF; CDR3 DNA: TGTGCCAGCAGTGAGACAGGGGGCCCGGGTAATGAAAAACTGTTTTTT
CDR3 length: 17; J gene: TRBJ2-2; clone size: -; D gene: TRBD2; V gene: TRBV7-2; CDR3 protein: CASSSFLAGTSTGELFF; CDR3 DNA: TGTGCCAGCAGCTCATTTCTAGCGGGAACAAGCACCGGGGAGCTGTTTTTT
CDR3 length: 14; J gene: TRBJ2-1; clone size: -; D gene: TRBD1; V gene: TRBV7-2; CDR3 protein: CASSLGRRGHEQFF; CDR3 DNA: TGTGCCAGCAGCTTAGGTCGCAGGGGGCATGAGCAGTTCTTC
CDR3 length: 12; J gene: TRBJ2-7; clone size: many; D gene: -; V gene: TRBV6-1; CDR3 protein: CASSALDYEQYF; CDR3 DNA: TGTGCCAGCAGCGCGCTAGACTACGAGCAGTACTTC
CDR3 length: 14; J gene: TRBJ2-1; clone size: -; D gene: -; V gene: TRBV11-1; CDR3 protein: CASSLSRAGNEQFF; CDR3 DNA: TGTGCCAGCAGCCTCTCGAGAGCGGGCAATGAGCAGTTCTTC
CDR3 length: 13; J gene: TRBJ2-5; clone size: -; D gene: TRBD2; V gene: TRBV7-3; CDR3 protein: CASSRGVQETQYF; CDR3 DNA: TGTGCCAGCAGCCGGGGGGTCCAAGAGACCCAGTACTTC
CDR3 length: 15; J gene: TRBJ2-2; clone size: -; D gene: -; V gene: TRBV20-1; CDR3 protein: CSASLRGTNTGELFF; CDR3 DNA: TGCAGTGCTAGTCTCAGGGGCACTAACACCGGGGAGCTGTTTTTT
CDR3 length: 16; J gene: TRBJ2-7; clone size: -; D gene: TRBD1; V gene: TRBV28; CDR3 protein: CASSWGQGAPGYEQYF; CDR3 DNA: TGTGCCAGCAGTTGGGGGCAGGGGGCGCCGGGCTACGAGCAGTACTTC
CDR3 length: 14; J gene: TRBJ1-6; clone size: -; D gene: -; V gene: TRBV7-9; CDR3 protein: CASSLALYNSPLHF; CDR3 DNA: TGTGCCAGCAGCCTGGCCCTCTATAATTCACCCCTCCACTTT
CDR3 length: 15; J gene: TRBJ2-7; clone size: -; D gene: TRBD2; V gene: TRBV15; CDR3 protein: CATSRSRTSGYEQYF; CDR3 DNA: TGTGCCACCAGCAGATCGAGGACTAGCGGCTACGAGCAGTACTTC
CDR3 length: 15; J gene: TRBJ2-2; clone size: -; D gene: -; V gene: TRBV5-1; CDR3 protein: CASSLFGQNTGELFF; CDR3 DNA: TGCGCCAGCAGCTTATTCGGTCAGAACACCGGGGAGCTGTTTTTT
CDR3 length: 13; J gene: TRBJ2-1; clone size: -; D gene: -; V gene: TRBV24-1; CDR3 protein: CATSSLSYNEQFF; CDR3 DNA: TGTGCCACCAGTAGCTTGTCCTACAATGAGCAGTTCTTC
CDR3 length: 15; J gene: TRBJ2-7; clone size: -; D gene: TRBD2; V gene: TRBV9; CDR3 protein: CASSVASGRSYEQYF; CDR3 DNA: TGTGCCAGCAGCGTAGCTAGCGGGAGATCCTACGAGCAGTACTTC
CDR3 length: 15; J gene: TRBJ1-1; clone size: -; D gene: -; V gene: TRBV4-1; CDR3 protein: CASSQVLRGNTEAFF; CDR3 DNA: TGCGCCAGCAGCCAAGTTCTAAGGGGGAACACTGAAGCTTTCTTT
CDR3 length: 19; J gene: TRBJ2-1; clone size: -; D gene: TRBD2; V gene: TRBV19; CDR3 protein: CASSISGRGWTSGYNEQFF; CDR3 DNA: TGTGCCAGTAGTATTTCGGGACGAGGATGGACTAGCGGATACAATGAGCAGTTCTTC
CDR3 length: 15; J gene: TRBJ2-5; clone size: -; D gene: TRBD2; V gene: TRBV11-2; CDR3 protein: CASSFLSGNQETQYF; CDR3 DNA: TGTGCCAGCAGCTTCCTTAGCGGGAACCAAGAGACCCAGTACTTC
CDR3 length: 15; J gene: TRBJ1-2; clone size: -; D gene: TRBD1; V gene: TRBV24-1; CDR3 protein: CATSDARQGGYGYTF; CDR3 DNA: TGTGCCACCAGTGACGCTCGACAGGGTGGCTATGGCTACACCTTC
CDR3 length: 14; J gene: TRBJ2-5; clone size: -; D gene: -; V gene: TRBV18; CDR3 protein: CASSPDTGRETQYF; CDR3 DNA: TGTGCCAGCTCACCGGACACGGGGAGGGAGACCCAGTACTTC
CDR3 length: 13; J gene: TRBJ2-1; clone size: -; D gene: -; V gene: TRBV6-5; CDR3 protein: CASISRVLGEQFF; CDR3 DNA: TGTGCCAGCATTTCCAGGGTCCTGGGTGAGCAGTTCTTC
CDR3 length: 16; J gene: TRBJ2-7; clone size: -; D gene: TRBD2; V gene: TRBV5-4; CDR3 protein: CASSFGTPTSFYEQYF; CDR3 DNA: TGTGCCAGCAGCTTTGGGACCCCGACTAGCTTCTACGAGCAGTACTTC
CDR3 length: 13; J gene: TRBJ2-3; clone size: -; D gene: -; V gene: TRBV7-2; CDR3 protein: CASGTYTPDTQYF; CDR3 DNA: TGTGCCAGCGGGACATATACCCCAGATACGCAGTATTTT
CDR3 length: 14; J gene: TRBJ2-3; clone size: -; D gene: -; V gene: TRBV19; CDR3 protein: CASSIGGSTDTQYF; CDR3 DNA: TGTGCCAGTAGTATCGGGGGAAGCACAGATACGCAGTATTTT
CDR3 length: 14; J gene: TRBJ1-3; clone size: -; D gene: TRBD1; V gene: TRBV30; CDR3 protein: CAWSGQGTGNTIYF; CDR3 DNA: TGTGCCTGGTCGGGACAGGGAACTGGAAACACCATATATTTT
CDR3 length: 12; J gene: TRBJ2-1; clone size: -; D gene: TRBD1; V gene: TRBV19; CDR3 protein: CATGTGGNEQFF; CDR3 DNA: TGTGCCACGGGGACAGGGGGGAATGAGCAGTTCTTC
CDR3 length: 15; J gene: TRBJ1-1; clone size: -; D gene: -; V gene: TRBV4-2; CDR3 protein: CASSQGEGRRTEAFF; CDR3 DNA: TGTGCCAGCAGCCAAGGGGAGGGTCGTAGAACTGAAGCTTTCTTT
CDR3 length: 16; J gene: TRBJ2-3; clone size: once; D gene: -; V gene: TRBV18; CDR3 protein: CASSPGLFLSTDTQYF; CDR3 DNA: TGTGCCAGCTCACCAGGACTATTCCTTAGCACAGATACGCAGTATTTT
CDR3 length: 15; J gene: TRBJ2-5; clone size: -; D gene: -; V gene: TRBV24-1; CDR3 protein: CATSDLGPTGETQYF; CDR3 DNA: TGTGCCACCAGTGATTTGGGTCCGACGGGGGAGACCCAGTACTTC
CDR3 length: 14; J gene: TRBJ2-1; clone size: -; D gene: TRBD1; V gene: TRBV29-1; CDR3 protein: CSVLRQGIYNEQFF; CDR3 DNA: TGCAGCGTTCTCCGACAGGGGATCTACAATGAGCAGTTCTTC
CDR3 length: 16; J gene: TRBJ2-3; clone size: -; D gene: -; V gene: TRBV9; CDR3 protein: CASSAPRGGITDTQYF; CDR3 DNA: TGTGCCAGCAGCGCCCCCCGTGGGGGCATAACAGATACGCAGTATTTT
CDR3 length: 16; J gene: TRBJ1-5; clone size: -; D gene: TRBD1; V gene: TRBV19; CDR3 protein: CASSVDRVPSNQPQHF; CDR3 DNA: TGTGCCAGTAGTGTCGACAGGGTACCCTCCAATCAGCCCCAGCATTTT